This T cell receptor beta chain was documented in a study of shared clonotypes between healthy human individuals. Study-wide results and limits: Limited genetic and exposure-history diversity came from having few donors.

Concerning this clone: The antigen is unknown.

V was clipped by 0 bases and J by 4 bases; unmatched bases: 5. This CDR3 is 16 amino acids long. CDR1 and CDR2 (germline): SGDLS, YYNGEE. TCRdb's table, derived via immunoSEQ multiplex PCR, lists solely in-frame clones and lacks some. The sample lists some 2,400,000 clones, approximately 94% occurring once. The sample taken for sequencing was naive CD4+ T cells sorted from blood. As for subset: CD45RA+ positively selected. This rearrangement joins TRBV9 to TRBJ2-2, with TRBD2 matching over 8 bases. This clonotype was obtained from a young man in good health. The CDR3, as DNA: TGTGCCAGCAGCGTAGACACTAGCGGATCCACCGGGGAGCTGTTTTTT. It codes for CASSVDTSGSTGELFF.